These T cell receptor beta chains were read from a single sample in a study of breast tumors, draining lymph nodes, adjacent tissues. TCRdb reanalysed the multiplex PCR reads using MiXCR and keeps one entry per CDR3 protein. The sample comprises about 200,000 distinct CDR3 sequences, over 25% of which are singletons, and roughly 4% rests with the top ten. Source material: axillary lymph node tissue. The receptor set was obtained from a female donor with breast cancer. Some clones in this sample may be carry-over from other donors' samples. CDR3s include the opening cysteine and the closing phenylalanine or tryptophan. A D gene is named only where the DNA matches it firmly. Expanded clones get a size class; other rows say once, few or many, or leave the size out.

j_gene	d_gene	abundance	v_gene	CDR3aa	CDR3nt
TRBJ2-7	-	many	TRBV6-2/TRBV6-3	CVTGVGYEQYF	TGTGTAACGGGAGTCGGGTACGAGCAGTACTTC
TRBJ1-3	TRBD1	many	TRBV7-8	CASSFDRGPNTIYF	TGTGCCAGCAGCTTCGACAGGGGGCCAAACACCATATATTTT
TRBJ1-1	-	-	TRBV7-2	CASSRQVNTEAFF	TGTGCCAGCAGCCGGCAAGTGAACACTGAAGCTTTCTTT
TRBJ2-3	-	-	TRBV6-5	CASSYDNGGPGDTQYF	TGTGCCAGCAGTTACGATAACGGGGGCCCTGGAGATACGCAGTATTTT
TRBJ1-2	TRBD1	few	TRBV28	CASRTGTGHNYGYTF	TGTGCCAGCAGAACCGGGACAGGGCACAACTATGGCTACACCTTC
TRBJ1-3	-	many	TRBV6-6	CASSWGDGGNTIYF	TGTGCCAGCAGTTGGGGGGACGGAGGAAACACCATATATTTT
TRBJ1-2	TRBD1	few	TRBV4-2	CASSQRTGNYGHTF	TGTGCCAGCAGCCAAAGGACAGGGAACTATGGCCACACCTTC
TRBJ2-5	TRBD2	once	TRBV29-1	CSARLAGGGGETQYF	TGCAGCGCTAGACTAGCGGGAGGGGGTGGAGAGACCCAGTACTTC
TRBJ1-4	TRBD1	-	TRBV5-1	CASATGGVNEKLFF	TGCGCCAGCGCGACAGGGGGCGTGAATGAAAAACTGTTTTTT
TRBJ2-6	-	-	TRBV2	CASSTTRPGNVLTF	TGTGCCAGCAGTACGACTCGTCCGGGGAACGTCCTGACTTTC
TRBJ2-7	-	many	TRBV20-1	CSASPSSDPGEQYF	TGCAGTGCTAGTCCCAGTAGCGACCCTGGCGAGCAGTACTTC
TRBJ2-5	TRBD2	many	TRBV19	CASSLTSGTSRETQYF	TGTGCCAGTAGTCTAACCTCCGGGACTAGTAGAGAGACCCAGTACTTC
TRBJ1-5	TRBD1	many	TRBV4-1	CASSQDSGQGDFNQPQHF	TGCGCCAGCAGCCAAGATTCGGGACAGGGCGATTTCAATCAGCCCCAGCATTTT
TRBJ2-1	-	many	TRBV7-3	CASSFGQSYNEQFF	TGTGCCAGCAGCTTTGGACAGTCCTACAATGAGCAGTTCTTC
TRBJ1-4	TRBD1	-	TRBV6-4	CASSDSSGTGNEKLFF	TGTGCCAGCAGTGACTCGTCCGGGACAGGTAATGAAAAACTGTTTTTT
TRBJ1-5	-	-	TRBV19	CASSIGGPVETQHF	TGTGCCAGTAGTATAGGCGGTCCGGTGGAGACCCAGCATTTT
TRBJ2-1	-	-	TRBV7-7	CASSSTVYNEQFF	TGTGCTAGCAGTAGCACCGTCTACAATGAGCAGTTCTTC
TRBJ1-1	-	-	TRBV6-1	CASSENSVGEAFF	TGTGCCAGCAGTGAAAATAGTGTCGGTGAAGCTTTCTTT
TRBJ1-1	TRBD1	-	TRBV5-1	CASSSGTGNTEAFF	TGCGCCAGCAGCTCCGGGACAGGGAACACTGAAGCTTTCTTT
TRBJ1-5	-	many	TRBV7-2	CASSSWDSLGVQHF	TGTGCCAGCAGCTCCTGGGACTCCTTGGGAGTCCAGCATTTT
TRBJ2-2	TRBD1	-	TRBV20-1	CSARGRQGNTGELFF	TGCAGTGCTAGAGGGCGACAGGGTAACACCGGGGAGCTGTTTTTT
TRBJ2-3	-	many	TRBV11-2	CASSPHTDTQYF	TGTGCCAGCAGCCCTCACACAGATACGCAGTATTTT
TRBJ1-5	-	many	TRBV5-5	CASSLGHSNQPQHF	TGTGCCAGCAGCTTAGGACACTCCAATCAGCCCCAGCATTTT
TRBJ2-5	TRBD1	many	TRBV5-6	CASSPSDREETQYF	TGTGCCAGCAGCCCCTCGGACAGGGAAGAGACCCAGTACTTC
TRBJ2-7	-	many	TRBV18	CASSPQAAHEQYF	TGTGCCAGCTCACCACAGGCAGCCCACGAGCAGTACTTC
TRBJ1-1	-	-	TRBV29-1	CSVEEYAGWTTEAFF	TGCAGCGTTGAAGAGTATGCAGGGTGGACCACTGAAGCTTTCTTT
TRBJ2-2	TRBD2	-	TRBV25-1	CASSPPGTSGRDTGELFF	TGTGCCAGCAGTCCCCCCGGGACTAGCGGGCGGGACACCGGGGAGCTGTTTTTT
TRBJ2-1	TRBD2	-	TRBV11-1	CASSFAFQGGGAQFF	TGTGCCAGCAGCTTCGCGTTTCAGGGCGGGGGGGCCCAGTTCTTC
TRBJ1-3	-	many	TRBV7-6	CASSPNRAGNTIYF	TGTGCCAGCAGCCCCAACAGGGCTGGAAACACCATATATTTT
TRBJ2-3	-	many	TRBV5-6	CASSSLQGFTDTQYF	TGTGCCAGCAGTTCACTTCAGGGGTTCACAGATACGCAGTATTTT
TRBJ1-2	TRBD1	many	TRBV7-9	CASSFGTGDGYTF	TGTGCCAGCAGCTTCGGGACAGGGGATGGCTACACCTTC
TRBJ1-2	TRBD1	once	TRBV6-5	CASSQGRGLGNTF	TGTGCCAGCAGCCAAGGGAGGGGGCTTGGAAACACCTTC
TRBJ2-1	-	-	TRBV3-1	CPSSQVVNEQFF	TGTCCCAGCAGCCAAGTGGTCAATGAGCAGTTCTTC
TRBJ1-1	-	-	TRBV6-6	CASSIGMNTEAFF	TGTGCCAGCAGTATAGGGATGAACACTGAAGCTTTCTTT
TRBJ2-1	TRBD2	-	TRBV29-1	CSVKTSGYNEQFF	TGCAGCGTTAAGACTAGCGGTTACAATGAGCAGTTCTTC
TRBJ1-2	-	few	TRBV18	CASSPRVAVGSGGYTF	TGTGCCAGCTCACCCCGGGTGGCCGTCGGGAGCGGTGGCTACACCTTC
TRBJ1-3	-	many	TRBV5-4	CASSLPGGPSGNTIYF	TGTGCCAGCAGCCTCCCGGGGGGGCCCTCTGGAAACACCATATATTTT